The T cell receptor (beta chain) described here comes from a study of blood T cell repertoires in COVID-19. Study context: Both acute and convalescent COVID-19 samples were obtained from the United States, Italy and Spain. PBMCs, B-cell-depleted T cells, or T cells provided the cDNA or gDNA that made up the material.

This clone has a handful of counts. CDR1 is LNHDA, CDR2 SQIVND, per germline (reference sequence). Trimming took 6 bases from V and 0 from J, leaving 8 bases between them. This CDR3 is 13 amino acids long. In the original analysis: Reference gene primer amplification gave nucleated cell count estimates. Generated by immunoSEQ multiplex PCR, the TCRdb table keeps only in-frame clones and is missing some. V and J calls and clone size are those listed in that table; D and trimming were worked out from the DNA. The sample lists around 200,000 clones; just under 90% were seen once. The clonotype originates from a woman between 18 and 29 years old who had recovered from COVID-19. The V and J genes are TRBV19 and TRBJ1-2; TRBD1 might be the D (6 bases). The sequencing input was peripheral blood. The CDR3 sequence: CASRDRANYGYTF. The CDR3 DNA follows: TGTGCCAGTAGGGACAGAGCTAACTATGGCTACACCTTC. The full variable domain, completed using reference TRBV19 and TRBJ1-2, is DGGITQSPKYLFRKEGQNVTLSCEQNLNHDAMYWYRQDPGQGLRLIYYSQIVNDFQKGDIAEGYSVSREKKESFPLTVTSAQKNPTAFYLCASRDRANYGYTFGSGTRLTVV.